There are a few counts of the clone carrying this TCR beta chain. Its antigen is unknown. Germline assignment: CDR1 LNHNV and CDR2 YYDKDF (reference sequence). V dropped 4 bases and J dropped 8 bases, with 17 bases sitting between them. The CDR3 has 14 amino acids. CD4+ T cells that had been cultured provided DNA sequenced with the Oncomine TCR Beta short-read assay. Via MiXCR, TCRdb re-called the PCR reads, giving one row per CDR3 protein. This sample has 10,000 to 15,000 distinct CDR3 sequences; less than 80% occur once, and the top ten carry 31%. The sample belongs to a study of vaccination and CD4 T cells after COVID-19. The wider study: The post-COVID samples were taken a median approximately 95 days after diagnosis, anywhere from 35 to 161. From HCoV-229E, HCoV-OC43, HCoV-NL63 and SARS-CoV-2, overlapping spike peptides were used to stimulate the cells.

The treatment is: roughly 10-day PBMC culture with coronavirus spike peptide pools or control peptides (ViraFEST assay). The receptor was isolated from a human donor who had recovered from COVID-19. The V and J genes are TRBV15 and TRBJ1-2, with D hard to call. Sequenced input: CD4+ T cells from blood, cultured in vitro. CDR3 amino acids: CATSTVRNVAGYTF. CDR3 coding DNA: TGTGCCACCAGCACAGTCCGGAATGTGGCGGGCTACACCTTC.